Below are 2 T cell receptor beta chains sequenced from a single sample in a study of T cells after yellow fever vaccination. TCRdb itself ran the 5' RACE reads through MiXCR, one entry per CDR3 protein. The table lists around 160,000 distinct CDR3 sequences, 6.5% to 8.5% of them singletons. Sequences were derived from CD4+ T cells sorted from PBMCs, sampled 5 to 6 days after the first yellow fever vaccination. These receptors were collected from a man between 18 and 35 years old who received the YFV17D yellow fever vaccine.

This clonotype was seen repeatedly, ten times or more. J is TRBJ2-1 and V is TRBV7-2, with 7 bases identical to TRBD2. The CDR3 contains 15 residues. Germline loops: CDR1 SGHTA, CDR2 FQGNSA. J was trimmed by 7 bases and V by 5 bases; bases with no gene match: 11. CDR3 region: CASSAPGGFNNEQFF. In nucleotides, the CDR3 is TGTGCCAGCAGCGCGCCCGGGGGGTTTAATAATGAGCAGTTCTTC. Together with reference TRBV7-2 and TRBJ2-1, the CDR3 gives the full variable domain: GAGVSQSPSNKVTEKGKDVELRCDPISGHTALYWYRQSLGQGLEFLIYFQGNSAPDKSGLPSDRFSAERTGGSVSTLTIQRTQQEDSAVYLCASSAPGGFNNEQFFGPGTRLTVL.

In this sample, this clonotype turned up many times. The chain links TRBV6-2 or TRBV6-3 to TRBJ2-5; the match to TRBD2 covers 8 bases. Germline trimming cut 6 bases from V and 0 bases from J; bases unmatched to any gene: 6. Germline V gene sequence: CDR1 MNHEY, CDR2 SVGEGT. CDR3 length equals 15 residues. CDR3 protein: CASRRFSGDQETQYF. The CDR3 coding sequence is TGTGCCAGCAGGCGATTTAGCGGGGACCAAGAGACCCAGTACTTC.